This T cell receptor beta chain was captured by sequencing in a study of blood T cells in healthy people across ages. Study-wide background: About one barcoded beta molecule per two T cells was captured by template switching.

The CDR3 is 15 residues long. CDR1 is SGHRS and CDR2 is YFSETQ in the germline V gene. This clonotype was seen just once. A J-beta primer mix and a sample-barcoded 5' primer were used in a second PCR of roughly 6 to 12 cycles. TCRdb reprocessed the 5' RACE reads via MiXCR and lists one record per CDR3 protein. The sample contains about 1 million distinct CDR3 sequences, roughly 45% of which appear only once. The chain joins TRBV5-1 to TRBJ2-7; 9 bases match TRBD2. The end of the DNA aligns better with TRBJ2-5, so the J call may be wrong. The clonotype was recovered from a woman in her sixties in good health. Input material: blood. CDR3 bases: TGCGCCAGCAGTTTGATAGCGGGGGTGGAGGAGACCCAGTACTTC. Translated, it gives CASSLIAGVEETQYF.